The present T cell receptor beta chain was sequenced within a study of cytomegalovirus exposure and HLA in healthy donors. With regard to this clone: The antigen is not known.

Germline V gene data show CDR1 as SGHVS and CDR2 as FQNEAQ. This CDR3 spans 15 amino acids. V lost 0 bases, J lost 4 bases, and 12 bases lay in between. The PCR employed 60 Vbeta primers together with 13 Jbeta primers. Repertoires were generated with immunoSEQ multiplex PCR, while TCRdb's copy carries only in-frame clones and drops some. Seen here are roughly 150,000 clones, around 75% observed once, and the top ten hold about 2%. Points from the study as a whole: Accounts indicate the classifier identified cytomegalovirus status with strong specificity and sensitivity. Specificity for CMV antigens was confirmed in vitro for a few of the CMV-associated chains.

This sequence joins TRBV7-8 and TRBJ1-1; tentative D call: TRBD1 (5 bases). The TCR was taken from a woman between 40 and 55 years old in good health and CMV-seronegative. The specimen sequenced was PBMCs. The CDR3 reads CASSLAARVLTEAFF. The CDR3 DNA reads TGTGCCAGCAGCTTAGCGGCCAGGGTACTCACTGAAGCTTTCTTT.